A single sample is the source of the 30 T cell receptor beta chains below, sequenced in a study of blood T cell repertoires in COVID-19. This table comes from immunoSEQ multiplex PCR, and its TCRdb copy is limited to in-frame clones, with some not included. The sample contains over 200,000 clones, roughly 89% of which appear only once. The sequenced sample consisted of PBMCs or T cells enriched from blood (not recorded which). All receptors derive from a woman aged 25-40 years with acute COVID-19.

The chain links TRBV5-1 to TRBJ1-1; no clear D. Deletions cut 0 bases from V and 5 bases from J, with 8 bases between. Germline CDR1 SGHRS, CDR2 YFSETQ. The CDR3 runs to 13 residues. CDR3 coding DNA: TGCGCCAGCAGCTTGGCCCCGAGGACTGAAGCTTTCTTT. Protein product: CASSLAPRTEAFF.

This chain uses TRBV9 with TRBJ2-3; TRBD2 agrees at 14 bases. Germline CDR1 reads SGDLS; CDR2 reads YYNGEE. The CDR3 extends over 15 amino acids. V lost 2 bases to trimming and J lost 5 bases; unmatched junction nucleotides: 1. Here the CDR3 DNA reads TGTGCCAGCAGCGTGACTAGCGGGGGGGAAGATACGCAGTATTTT. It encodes CASSVTSGGEDTQYF.

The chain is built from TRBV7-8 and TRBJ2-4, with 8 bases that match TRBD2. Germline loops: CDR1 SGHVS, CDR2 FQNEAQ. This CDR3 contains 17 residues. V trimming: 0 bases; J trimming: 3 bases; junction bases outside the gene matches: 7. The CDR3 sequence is CASSLAGRGLGKNIQYF. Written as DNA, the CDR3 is TGTGCCAGCAGCTTAGCGGGACGGGGACTAGGCAAAAACATTCAGTACTTC.

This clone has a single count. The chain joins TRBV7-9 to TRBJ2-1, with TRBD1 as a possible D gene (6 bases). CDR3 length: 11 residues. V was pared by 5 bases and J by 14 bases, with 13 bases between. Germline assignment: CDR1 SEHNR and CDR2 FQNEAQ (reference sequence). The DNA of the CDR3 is TGTGCCAGCAGCGCGACAGGTTCGGAGTTCTTC. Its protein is CASSATGSEFF.

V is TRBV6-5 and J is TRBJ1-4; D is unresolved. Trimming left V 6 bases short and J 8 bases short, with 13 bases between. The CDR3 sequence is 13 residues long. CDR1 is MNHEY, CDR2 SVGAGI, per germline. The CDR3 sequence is CASSPAWVEKLFF. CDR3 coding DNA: TGTGCCAGCAGCCCAGCGTGGGTCGAAAAACTGTTTTTT.

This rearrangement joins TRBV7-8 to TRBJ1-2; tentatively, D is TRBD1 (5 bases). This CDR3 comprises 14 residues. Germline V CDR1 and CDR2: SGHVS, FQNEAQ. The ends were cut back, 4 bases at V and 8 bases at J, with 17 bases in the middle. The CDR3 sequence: CASSSTVSPGGYTF. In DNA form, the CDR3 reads TGTGCCAGCAGCTCGACAGTATCTCCGGGCGGCTACACCTTC.

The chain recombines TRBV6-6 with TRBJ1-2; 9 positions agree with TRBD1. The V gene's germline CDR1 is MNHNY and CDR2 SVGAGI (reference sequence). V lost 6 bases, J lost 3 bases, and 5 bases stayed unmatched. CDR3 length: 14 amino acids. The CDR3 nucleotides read TGTGCCAGCAGCGATACAGGGGGCGACTATGGCTACACCTTC. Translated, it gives CASSDTGGDYGYTF.

The CDR3 is CAWSVMRAGGSNTEAFF. The CDR3, as DNA: TGTGCCTGGAGTGTAATGAGAGCAGGGGGCTCGAACACTGAAGCTTTCTTT. The chain employs TRBV30 and TRBJ1-1, with 8 bases identical to TRBD1. Losses at the gene ends were 0 bases for V and 1 base for J; bases not matched to a gene: 10. CDR1 is GTSNPN and CDR2 is SVGIG in the germline V gene (reference sequence). This CDR3 has 17 residues.

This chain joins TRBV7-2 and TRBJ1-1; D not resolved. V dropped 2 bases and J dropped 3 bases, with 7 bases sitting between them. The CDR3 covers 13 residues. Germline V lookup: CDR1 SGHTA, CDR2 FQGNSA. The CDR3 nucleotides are TGTGCCAGCAGCTTATTTCCTTACACTGAAGCTTTCTTT. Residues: CASSLFPYTEAFF.

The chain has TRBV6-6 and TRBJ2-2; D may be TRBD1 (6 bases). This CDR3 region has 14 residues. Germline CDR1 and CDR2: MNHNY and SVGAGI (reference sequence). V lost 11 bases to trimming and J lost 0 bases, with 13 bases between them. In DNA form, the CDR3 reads TGTGCCGAGACCAGGACAGCGAACACCGGGGAGCTGTTTTTT. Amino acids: CAETRTANTGELFF.

The CDR3 spells CASVPGGGGYTF. The CDR3 nucleotides are TGTGCCAGCGTCCCGGGGGGTGGTGGCTACACCTTC. The rearrangement joins TRBV2 to TRBJ1-2, with D possibly being TRBD1 (5 bases). With 8 bases removed from V and 7 bases from J, the gap between germline ends came to 14 bases. Germline values: CDR1 SNHLY, CDR2 FYNNEI. The CDR3 is made up of 12 amino acids.

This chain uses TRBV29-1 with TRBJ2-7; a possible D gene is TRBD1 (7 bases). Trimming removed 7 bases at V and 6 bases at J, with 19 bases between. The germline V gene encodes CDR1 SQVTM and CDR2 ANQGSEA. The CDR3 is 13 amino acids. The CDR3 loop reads CSARQGQGGEQYF. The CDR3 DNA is TGCAGCGCAAGGCAGGGGCAGGGGGGCGAGCAGTACTTC.

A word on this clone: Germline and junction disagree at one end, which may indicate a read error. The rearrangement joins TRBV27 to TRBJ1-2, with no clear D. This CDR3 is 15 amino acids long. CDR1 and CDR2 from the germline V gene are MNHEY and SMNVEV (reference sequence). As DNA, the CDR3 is TGTGCCAGCAATTTACGTCACGGGGATGCCTATGGCTACACCTTC. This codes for CASNLRHGDAYGYTF.

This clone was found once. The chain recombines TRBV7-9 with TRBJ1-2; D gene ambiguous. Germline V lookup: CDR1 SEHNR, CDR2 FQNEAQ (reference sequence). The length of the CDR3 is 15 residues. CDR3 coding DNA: TGTGCTACCTACGGGGTGACTGTAGCCAACTATGGCTACACCTTC. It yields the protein CATYGVTVANYGYTF. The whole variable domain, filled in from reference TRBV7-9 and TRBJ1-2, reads DTGVSQNPRHKITKRGQNVTFRCDPISEHNRLYWYRQTLGQGPEFLTYFQNEAQLEKSRLLSDRFSAERPKGSFSTLEIQRTEQGDSAMYLCATYGVTVANYGYTFGSGTRLTVV.

The CDR3 is CASSWIAGGQNEQFF. CDR3 nucleotides: TGTGCCAGCAGCTGGATAGCGGGGGGCCAGAATGAGCAGTTCTTC. The chain employs TRBV5-5 and TRBJ2-1, with 10 positions matching TRBD2. CDR3 length equals 15 residues. CDR1 and CDR2 from the germline V gene are SGHKS and YYEKEE (reference sequence). The J segment lost 7 bases and the V segment lost 3 bases, leaving 7 bases of the junction unmatched.

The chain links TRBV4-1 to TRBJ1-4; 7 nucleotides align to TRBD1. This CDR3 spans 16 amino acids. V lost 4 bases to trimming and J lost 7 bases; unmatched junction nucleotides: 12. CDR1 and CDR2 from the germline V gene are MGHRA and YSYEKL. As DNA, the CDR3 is TGCGCCAGCAGCCCAAACCGACAGGGTGGGAGTGAAAAACTGTTTTTT. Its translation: CASSPNRQGGSEKLFF.

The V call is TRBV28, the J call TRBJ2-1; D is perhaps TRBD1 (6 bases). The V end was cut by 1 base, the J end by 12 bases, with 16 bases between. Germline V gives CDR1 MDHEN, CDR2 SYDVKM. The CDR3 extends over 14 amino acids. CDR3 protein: CASSLLQGSLGQFF. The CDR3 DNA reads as TGTGCCAGCAGTTTATTACAGGGTAGCTTGGGGCAGTTCTTC.

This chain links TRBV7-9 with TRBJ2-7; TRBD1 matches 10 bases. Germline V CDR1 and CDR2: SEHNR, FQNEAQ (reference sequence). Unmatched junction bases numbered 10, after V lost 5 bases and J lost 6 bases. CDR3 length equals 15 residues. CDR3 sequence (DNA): TGTGCCAGCAGCACCGGGACAGGGGTATTCCTCGAGCAGTACTTC. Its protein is CASSTGTGVFLEQYF.

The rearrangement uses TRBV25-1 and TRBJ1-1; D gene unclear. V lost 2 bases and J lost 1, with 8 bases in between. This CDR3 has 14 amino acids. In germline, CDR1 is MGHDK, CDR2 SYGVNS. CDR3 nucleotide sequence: TGTGCCAGCAGTGAAAGCTGGAGGAACACTGAAGCTTTCTTT. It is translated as CASSESWRNTEAFF.

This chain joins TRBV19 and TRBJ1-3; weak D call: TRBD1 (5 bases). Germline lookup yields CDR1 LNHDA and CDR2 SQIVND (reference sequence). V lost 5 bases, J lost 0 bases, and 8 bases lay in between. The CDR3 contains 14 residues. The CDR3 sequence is CASSQGYSGNTIYF. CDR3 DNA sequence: TGTGCCAGTAGTCAGGGTTACTCTGGAAACACCATATATTTT.

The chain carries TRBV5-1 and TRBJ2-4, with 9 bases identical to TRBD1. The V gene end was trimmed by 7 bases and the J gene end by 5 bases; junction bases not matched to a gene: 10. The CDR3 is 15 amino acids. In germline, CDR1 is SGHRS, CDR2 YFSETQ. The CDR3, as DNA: TGCGCCAGCGAGAGAGGGGGACAGGGAGAAAACATTCAGTACTTC. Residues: CASERGGQGENIQYF.

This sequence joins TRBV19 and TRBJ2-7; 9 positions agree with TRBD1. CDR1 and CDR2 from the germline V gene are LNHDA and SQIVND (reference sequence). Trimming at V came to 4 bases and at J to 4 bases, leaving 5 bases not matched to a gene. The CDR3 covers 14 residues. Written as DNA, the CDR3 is TGTGCCAGTAGTACTACAGGGGGCACGTACGAGCAGTACTTC. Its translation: CASSTTGGTYEQYF.

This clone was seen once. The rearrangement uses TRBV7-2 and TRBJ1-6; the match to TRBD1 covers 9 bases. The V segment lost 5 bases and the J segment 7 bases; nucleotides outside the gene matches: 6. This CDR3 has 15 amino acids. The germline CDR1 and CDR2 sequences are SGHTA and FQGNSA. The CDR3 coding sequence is TGTGCCAGCAGCCCCCCCGGGACAGGGAATTCACCCCTCCACTTT. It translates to CASSPPGTGNSPLHF.

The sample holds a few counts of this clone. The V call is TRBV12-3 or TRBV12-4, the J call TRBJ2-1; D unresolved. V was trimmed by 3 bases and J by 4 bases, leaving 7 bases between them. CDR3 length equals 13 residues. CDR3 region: CASSFPGYNEQFF. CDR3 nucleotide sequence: TGTGCCAGCAGTTTTCCAGGTTACAATGAGCAGTTCTTC.

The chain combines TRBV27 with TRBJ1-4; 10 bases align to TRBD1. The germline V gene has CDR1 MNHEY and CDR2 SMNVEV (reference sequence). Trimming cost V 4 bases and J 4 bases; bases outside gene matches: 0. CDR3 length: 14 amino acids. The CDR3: CASSWTGGNEKLFF. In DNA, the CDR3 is TGTGCCAGCAGTTGGACAGGGGGTAATGAAAAACTGTTTTTT.

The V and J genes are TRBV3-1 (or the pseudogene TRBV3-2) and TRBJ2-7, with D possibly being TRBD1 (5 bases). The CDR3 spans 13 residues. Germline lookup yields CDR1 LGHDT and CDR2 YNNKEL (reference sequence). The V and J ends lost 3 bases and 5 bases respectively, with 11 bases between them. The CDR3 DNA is TGTGCCAGCAGCCACTTAACAGGAAACGAGCAGTACTTC. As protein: CASSHLTGNEQYF.

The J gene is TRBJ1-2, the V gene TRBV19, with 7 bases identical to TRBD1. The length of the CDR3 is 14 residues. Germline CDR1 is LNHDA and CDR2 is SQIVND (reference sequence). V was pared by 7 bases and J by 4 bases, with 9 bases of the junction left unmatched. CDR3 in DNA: TGTGCCAGTAAAACAGACAGGGTTGGCTATGGCTACACCTTC. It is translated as CASKTDRVGYGYTF.

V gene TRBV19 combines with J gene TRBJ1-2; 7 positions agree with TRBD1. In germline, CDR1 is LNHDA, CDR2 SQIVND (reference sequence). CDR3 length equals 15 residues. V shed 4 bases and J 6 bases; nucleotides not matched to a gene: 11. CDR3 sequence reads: CASSTSTSGGNGYTF. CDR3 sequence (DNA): TGTGCCAGTAGTACCTCAACCTCAGGGGGTAATGGCTACACCTTC.

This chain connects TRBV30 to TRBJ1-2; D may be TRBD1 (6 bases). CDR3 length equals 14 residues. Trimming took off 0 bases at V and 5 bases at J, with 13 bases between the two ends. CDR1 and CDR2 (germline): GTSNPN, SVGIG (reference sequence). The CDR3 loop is CAWSVQGRGYGYTF. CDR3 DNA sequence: TGTGCCTGGAGTGTACAGGGCAGGGGTTATGGCTACACCTTC.

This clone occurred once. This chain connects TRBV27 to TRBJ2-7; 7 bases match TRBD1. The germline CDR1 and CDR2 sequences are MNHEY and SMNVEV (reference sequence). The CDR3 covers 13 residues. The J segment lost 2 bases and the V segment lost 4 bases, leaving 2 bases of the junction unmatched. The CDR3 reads CASSSGQTYEQYF. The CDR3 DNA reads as TGTGCCAGCAGTTCGGGACAGACCTACGAGCAGTACTTC.